This is a list of T cell receptor beta chains from one sample in a study of shared clonotypes between healthy human individuals. Sequencing was performed with immunoSEQ multiplex PCR; in TCRdb, only in-frame clones are kept and a portion is missing. The sample consists of 2,500,000 or so clones, roughly 93% of them appearing once. Source material: naive CD4+ T cells from PBMCs. These receptors all stem from a man aged 18 to 30 in good health. Some clones in this sample may be carry-over from other donors' samples. Both conserved end residues are part of each CDR3. The D gene is left open where the match is weak. The size field is filled for only some rows; it gives once, few, many or a size class.

.	.	TRBV2	TRBJ2-1	TGTGCCAGCACCCCCCGTACCGGGACTCTTATAAATGAGCAGTTCTTC	CASTPRTGTLINEQFF
.	.	TRBV14	TRBJ2-7	TGTGCCAGCAGTGATCGGGACACCTACGAGCAGTACTTC	CASSDRDTYEQYF
.	once	TRBV15	TRBJ2-2	TGTGCCACCAGCAAATCGGCAGGGGAGCTGTTTTTT	CATSKSAGELFF
TRBD1	.	TRBV5-4	TRBJ2-6	TGTGCCAGCAGCGCCGGGACAGGGTCTGGGGCCAACGTCCTGACTTTC	CASSAGTGSGANVLTF
.	.	TRBV6-5	TRBJ2-2	TGTGCCAGCAGTTTCCTTGATTACACCGGGGAGCTGTTTTTT	CASSFLDYTGELFF
.	.	TRBV4-3	TRBJ2-2	TGCGCCAGCAGCCAAGAGGGAAAACGGGGGTTCACCGGGGAGCTGTTTTTT	CASSQEGKRGFTGELFF
.	few	TRBV29-1	TRBJ1-1	TGCAGCGTTGTCGGGCGGGTCGACACTGAAGCTTTCTTT	CSVVGRVDTEAFF
.	.	TRBV5-4	TRBJ1-2	TGTGCCAGCAGCTTGGCAGGGGACCACTATGGCTACACCTTC	CASSLAGDHYGYTF
.	.	TRBV6-1	TRBJ2-1	TGTGCCAGCAGTGAAGGGGGATCCTACAATGAGCAGTTCTTC	CASSEGGSYNEQFF
.	.	TRBV19	TRBJ2-1	TGTGCCAGTAGTATAGCAGCAGACAATGAGCAGTTCTTC	CASSIAADNEQFF